Listed here is a single T cell receptor beta chain. What it recognizes is unknown. Donors in the study were healthy people who gave bone marrow. Amplification used 60 Vbeta primers and 13 Jbeta primers. Here immunoSEQ multiplex PCR was the method, and the copy in TCRdb shows in-frame clones only, minus some. The sample lists approximately 150,000 clones; roughly 80% were seen once. This sample is part of a study of cytomegalovirus exposure and HLA in healthy donors. Study results and limitations: The study carried out a later analysis of TCR beta sequences. It associated 15,000 to 20,000 of them with specific HLA alleles at a false discovery rate of 0.05.

The sequence derives from a female donor in good health and CMV-seronegative. The sample consisted of PBMCs.

CDR3 in DNA: TGTGCCAGCAGCTTATTATTACGCGATGGCTACACCTTC. It encodes CASSLLLRDGYTF. The chain combines TRBV7-9 with TRBJ1-2; no clear D. Germline V gene data show CDR1 as SEHNR and CDR2 as FQNEAQ (reference sequence). This CDR3 has 13 amino acids. V was shortened by 2 bases and J by 6 bases, with 10 bases between the two germline ends. Full variable domain (outside the CDR3, taken from reference TRBV7-9 and TRBJ1-2): DTGVSQNPRHKITKRGQNVTFRCDPISEHNRLYWYRQTLGQGPEFLTYFQNEAQLEKSRLLSDRFSAERPKGSFSTLEIQRTEQGDSAMYLCASSLLLRDGYTFGSGTRLTVV.